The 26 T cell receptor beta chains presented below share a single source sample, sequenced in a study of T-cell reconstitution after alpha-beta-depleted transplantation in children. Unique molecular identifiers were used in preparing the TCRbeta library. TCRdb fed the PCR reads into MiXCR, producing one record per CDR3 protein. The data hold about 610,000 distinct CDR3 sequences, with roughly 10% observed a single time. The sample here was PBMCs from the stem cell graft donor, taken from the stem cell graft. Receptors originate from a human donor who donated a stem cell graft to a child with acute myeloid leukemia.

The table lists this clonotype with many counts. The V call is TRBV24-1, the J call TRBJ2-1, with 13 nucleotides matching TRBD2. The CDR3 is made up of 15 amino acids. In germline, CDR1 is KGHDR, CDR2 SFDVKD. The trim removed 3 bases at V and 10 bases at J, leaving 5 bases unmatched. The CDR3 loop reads CATSDTSGRAREQFF. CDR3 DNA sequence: TGTGCCACCAGTGATACTAGCGGGAGGGCCAGGGAGCAGTTCTTC.

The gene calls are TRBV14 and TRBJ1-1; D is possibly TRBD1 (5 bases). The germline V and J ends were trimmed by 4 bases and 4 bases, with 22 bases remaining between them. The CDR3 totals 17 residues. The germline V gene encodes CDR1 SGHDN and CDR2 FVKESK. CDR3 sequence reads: CASSPERAGERGTEAFF. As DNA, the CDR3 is TGTGCCAGCAGCCCCGAAAGAGCGGGGGAAAGGGGCACTGAAGCTTTCTTT.

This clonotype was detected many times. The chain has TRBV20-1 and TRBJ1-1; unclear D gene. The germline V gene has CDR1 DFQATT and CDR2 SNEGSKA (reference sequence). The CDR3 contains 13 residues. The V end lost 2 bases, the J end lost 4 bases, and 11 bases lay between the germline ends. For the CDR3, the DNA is TGCAGTGCTAGACGCCAGCTTGGCACTGAAGCTTTCTTT. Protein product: CSARRQLGTEAFF.

Here the CDR3 reads CSARSGDSYNSPLHF. CDR3 DNA sequence: TGCAGTGCTAGGTCGGGGGACTCCTATAATTCACCCCTCCACTTT. The genes are TRBV20-1 and TRBJ1-6, with D maybe TRBD1 (5 bases). The germline gives CDR1 DFQATT, CDR2 SNEGSKA (reference sequence). V was trimmed by 3 bases and J by 0 bases, leaving 9 bases between them. The CDR3 has 15 amino acids.

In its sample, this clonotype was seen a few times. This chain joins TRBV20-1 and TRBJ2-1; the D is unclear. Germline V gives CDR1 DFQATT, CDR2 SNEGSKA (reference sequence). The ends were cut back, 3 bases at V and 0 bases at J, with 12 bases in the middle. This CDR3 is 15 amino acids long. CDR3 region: CSASVGISSYNEQFF. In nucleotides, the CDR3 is TGCAGTGCTAGTGTGGGCATCAGCTCCTACAATGAGCAGTTCTTC.

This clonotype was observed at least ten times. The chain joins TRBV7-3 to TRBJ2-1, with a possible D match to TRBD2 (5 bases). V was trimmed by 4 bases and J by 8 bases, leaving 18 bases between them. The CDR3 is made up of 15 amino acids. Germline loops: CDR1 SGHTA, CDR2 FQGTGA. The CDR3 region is CASSSRLIGRDEQFF. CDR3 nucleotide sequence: TGTGCCAGCAGCTCCCGACTAATTGGGCGCGATGAGCAGTTCTTC.

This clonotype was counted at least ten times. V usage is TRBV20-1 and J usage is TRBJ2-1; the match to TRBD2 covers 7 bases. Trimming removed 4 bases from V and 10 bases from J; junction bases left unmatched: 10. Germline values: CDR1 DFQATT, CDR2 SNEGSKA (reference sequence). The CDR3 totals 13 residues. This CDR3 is CSATTAGAGEQFF. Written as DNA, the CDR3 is TGCAGTGCTACAACGGCGGGAGCAGGGGAGCAGTTCTTC.

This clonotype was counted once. The CDR3 DNA reads TGTGCCAGCAGCACCCTAGCGGGAGGCCTCTACAATGAGCAGTTCTTC. Residues: CASSTLAGGLYNEQFF. The gene calls are TRBV2 and TRBJ2-1; 11 bases are shared with TRBD2. The CDR3 runs 16 residues. V lost 6 bases to trimming and J lost 3 bases; unmatched junction nucleotides: 7. Germline V gives CDR1 SNHLY, CDR2 FYNNEI.

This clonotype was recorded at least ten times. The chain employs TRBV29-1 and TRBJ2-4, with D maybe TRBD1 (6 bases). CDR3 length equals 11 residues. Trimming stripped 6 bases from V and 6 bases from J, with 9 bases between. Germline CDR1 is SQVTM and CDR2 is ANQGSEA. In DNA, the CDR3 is TGCAGCGTGTCACAGGGAAACATTCAGTACTTC. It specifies CSVSQGNIQYF.

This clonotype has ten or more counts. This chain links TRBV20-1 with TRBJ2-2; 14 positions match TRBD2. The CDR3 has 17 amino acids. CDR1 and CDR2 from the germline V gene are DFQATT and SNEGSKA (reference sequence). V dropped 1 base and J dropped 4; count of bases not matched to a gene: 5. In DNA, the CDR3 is TGCAGTGCTAGAGGGGGACTAGCGGGAGCCGGCACCGGGGAGCTGTTTTTT. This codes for CSARGGLAGAGTGELFF.

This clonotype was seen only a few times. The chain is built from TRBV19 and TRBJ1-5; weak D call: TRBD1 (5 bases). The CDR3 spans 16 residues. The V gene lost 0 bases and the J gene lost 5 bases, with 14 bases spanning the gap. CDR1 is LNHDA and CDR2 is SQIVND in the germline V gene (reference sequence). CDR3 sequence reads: CASSIDRARADQPQHF. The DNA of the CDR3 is TGTGCCAGTAGTATAGATCGGGCCAGGGCAGATCAGCCCCAGCATTTT. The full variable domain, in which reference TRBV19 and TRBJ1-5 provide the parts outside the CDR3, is DGGITQSPKYLFRKEGQNVTLSCEQNLNHDAMYWYRQDPGQGLRLIYYSQIVNDFQKGDIAEGYSVSREKKESFPLTVTSAQKNPTAFYLCASSIDRARADQPQHFGDGTRLSIL.

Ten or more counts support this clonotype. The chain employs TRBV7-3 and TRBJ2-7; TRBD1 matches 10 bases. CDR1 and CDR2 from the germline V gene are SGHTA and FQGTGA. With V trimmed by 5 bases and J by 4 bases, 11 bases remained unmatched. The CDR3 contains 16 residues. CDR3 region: CASSPNTGTGEYEQYF. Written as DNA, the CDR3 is TGTGCCAGCAGCCCTAATACCGGGACAGGGGAATACGAGCAGTACTTC.

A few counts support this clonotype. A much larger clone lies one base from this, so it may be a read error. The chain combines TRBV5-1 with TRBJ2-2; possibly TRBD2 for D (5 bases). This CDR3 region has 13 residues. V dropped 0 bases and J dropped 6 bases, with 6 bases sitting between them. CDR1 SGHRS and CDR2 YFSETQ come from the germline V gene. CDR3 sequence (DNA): TGCGCCAGCAGCTTGGAAGCGGCCGGGGAGCTGTTTTTT. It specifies CASSLEAAGELFF.

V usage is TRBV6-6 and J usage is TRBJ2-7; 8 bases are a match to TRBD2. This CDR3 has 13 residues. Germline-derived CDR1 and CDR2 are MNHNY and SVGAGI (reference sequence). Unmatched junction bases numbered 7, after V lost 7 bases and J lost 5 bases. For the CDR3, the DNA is TGTGCCAGCATCCTCCGGGGGGGCCACGAGCAGTACTTC. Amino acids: CASILRGGHEQYF.

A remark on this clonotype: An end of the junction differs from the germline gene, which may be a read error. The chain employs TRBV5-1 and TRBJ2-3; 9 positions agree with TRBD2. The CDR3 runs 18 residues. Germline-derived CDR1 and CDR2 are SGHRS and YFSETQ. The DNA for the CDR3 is TGCGCCAGCACCTTGGGGTTTAGTAGCGGGAGAGGCGGAGATACGCAGTATTTT. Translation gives CASTLGFSSGRGGDTQYF. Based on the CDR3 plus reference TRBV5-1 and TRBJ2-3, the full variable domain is KAGVTQTPRYLIKTRGQQVTLSCSPISGHRSVSWYQQTPGQGLQFLFEYFSETQRNKGNFPGRFSGRQFSNSRSEMNVSTLELGDSALYLCASTLGFSSGRGGDTQYFGPGTRLTVL.

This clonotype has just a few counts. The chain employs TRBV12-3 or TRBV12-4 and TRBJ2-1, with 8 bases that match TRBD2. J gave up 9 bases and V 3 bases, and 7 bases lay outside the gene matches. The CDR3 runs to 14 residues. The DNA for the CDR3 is TGTGCCAGCAGTTTTACGGGAGGGTCCGGTGAGCAGTTCTTC. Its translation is CASSFTGGSGEQFF.

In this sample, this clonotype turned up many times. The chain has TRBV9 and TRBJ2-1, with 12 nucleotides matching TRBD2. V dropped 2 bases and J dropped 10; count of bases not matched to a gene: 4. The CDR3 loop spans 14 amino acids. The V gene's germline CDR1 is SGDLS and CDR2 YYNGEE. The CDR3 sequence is CASSVRTSGTEQFF. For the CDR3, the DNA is TGTGCCAGCAGCGTCCGGACTAGCGGGACGGAGCAGTTCTTC.

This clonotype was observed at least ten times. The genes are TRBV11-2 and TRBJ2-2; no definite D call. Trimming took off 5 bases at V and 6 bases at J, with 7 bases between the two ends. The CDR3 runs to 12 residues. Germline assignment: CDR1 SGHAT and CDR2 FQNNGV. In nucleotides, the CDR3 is TGTGCCAGCAGCCACATCGCCGGGGAGCTGTTTTTT. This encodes CASSHIAGELFF.

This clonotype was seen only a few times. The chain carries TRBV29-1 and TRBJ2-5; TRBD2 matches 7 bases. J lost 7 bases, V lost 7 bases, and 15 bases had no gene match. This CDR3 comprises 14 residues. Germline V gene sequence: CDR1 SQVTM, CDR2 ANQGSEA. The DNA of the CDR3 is TGCAGCGGAGGGAGCGCGGGGGAGGCGGGGACCCAGTACTTC. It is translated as CSGGSAGEAGTQYF.

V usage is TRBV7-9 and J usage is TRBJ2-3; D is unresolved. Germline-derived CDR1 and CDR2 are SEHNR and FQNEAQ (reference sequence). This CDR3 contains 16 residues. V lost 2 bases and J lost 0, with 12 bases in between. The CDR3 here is CASSLNSGTSTDTQYF. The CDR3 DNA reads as TGTGCCAGCAGCTTAAATTCGGGCACTAGCACAGATACGCAGTATTTT.

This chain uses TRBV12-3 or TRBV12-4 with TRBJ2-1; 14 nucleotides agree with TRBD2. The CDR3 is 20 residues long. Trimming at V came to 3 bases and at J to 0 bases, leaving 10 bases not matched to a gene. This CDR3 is CASSLRPGLAGVVSYNEQFF. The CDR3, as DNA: TGTGCCAGCAGTTTGAGACCGGGACTAGCGGGAGTGGTCTCCTACAATGAGCAGTTCTTC.

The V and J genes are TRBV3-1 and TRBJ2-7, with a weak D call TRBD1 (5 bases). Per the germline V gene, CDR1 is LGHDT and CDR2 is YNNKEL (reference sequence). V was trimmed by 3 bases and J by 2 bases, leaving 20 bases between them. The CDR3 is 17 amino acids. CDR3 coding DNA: TGTGCCAGCAGCCAGCATCCATCCGGCCAGGGCCCCTACGAGCAGTACTTC. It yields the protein CASSQHPSGQGPYEQYF.

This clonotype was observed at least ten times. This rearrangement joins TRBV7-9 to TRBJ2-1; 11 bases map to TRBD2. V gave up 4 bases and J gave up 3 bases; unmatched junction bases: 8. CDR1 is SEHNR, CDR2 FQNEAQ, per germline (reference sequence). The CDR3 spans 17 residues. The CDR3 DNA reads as TGTGCCAGCAGCTCTACCGGACTAGCGGGTAACTACAATGAGCAGTTCTTC. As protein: CASSSTGLAGNYNEQFF.

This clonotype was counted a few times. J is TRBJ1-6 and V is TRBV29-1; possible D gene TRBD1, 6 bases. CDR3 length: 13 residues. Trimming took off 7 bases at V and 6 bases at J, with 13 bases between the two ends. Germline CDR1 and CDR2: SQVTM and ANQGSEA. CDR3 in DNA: TGCAGCGCAGGGGATCTTCCTAATTCACCCCTCCACTTT. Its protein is CSAGDLPNSPLHF.

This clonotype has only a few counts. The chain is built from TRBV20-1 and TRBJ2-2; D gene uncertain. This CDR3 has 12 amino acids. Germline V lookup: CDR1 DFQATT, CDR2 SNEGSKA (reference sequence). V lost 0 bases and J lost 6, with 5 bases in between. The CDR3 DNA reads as TGCAGTGCTAGAGACGGACCCGGGGAGCTGTTTTTT. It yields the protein CSARDGPGELFF.

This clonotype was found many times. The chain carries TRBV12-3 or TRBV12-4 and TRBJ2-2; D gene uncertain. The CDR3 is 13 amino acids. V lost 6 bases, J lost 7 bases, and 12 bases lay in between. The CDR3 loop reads CASRPPGGGELFF. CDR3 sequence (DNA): TGTGCCAGCAGGCCCCCAGGCGGCGGGGAGCTGTTTTTT.